One sample yielded the 9 T cell receptor beta chains listed below, sequenced in a study of shared clonotypes between healthy human individuals. TCRdb's copy holds only in-frame clones and misses some; the assay was immunoSEQ multiplex PCR. The repertoire includes under 650,000 clones, about 96% of them detected once, and less than 0.06% sits in the top ten. The sequenced material came from naive CD4+ T cells sorted from blood. The subset denotes: CD45RA+ positively selected. These receptors came from a woman aged 25-40 years in good health.

The chain links TRBV5-1 to TRBJ1-2; possibly TRBD1 for D (6 bases). Trimming shortened V by 0 bases and J by 8 bases, and 17 bases separated the two germline ends. Germline V gene data show CDR1 as SGHRS and CDR2 as YFSETQ. This CDR3 is 15 amino acids long. The CDR3 bases are TGCGCCAGCAGCTTGGATCAGGGGCCTTCGTGGGGCTACACCTTC. Translation: CASSLDQGPSWGYTF. Drawing the rest from reference TRBV5-1 and TRBJ1-2, the complete variable domain is KAGVTQTPRYLIKTRGQQVTLSCSPISGHRSVSWYQQTPGQGLQFLFEYFSETQRNKGNFPGRFSGRQFSNSRSEMNVSTLELGDSALYLCASSLDQGPSWGYTFGSGTRLTVV.

The rearrangement uses TRBV5-1 and TRBJ2-1; tentative D call: TRBD1 (6 bases). The V end was cut by 3 bases, the J end by 7 bases, with 14 bases between. The CDR3 spans 14 residues. Germline V gene lookup returns CDR1 SGHRS and CDR2 YFSETQ. The CDR3 protein is CASSSAGTKNEQFF. CDR3 in DNA: TGCGCCAGCAGCTCCGCCGGGACAAAAAATGAGCAGTTCTTC.

The rearrangement joins TRBV11-2 to TRBJ2-1; tentative D call: TRBD1 (6 bases). With 5 bases removed from V and 0 bases from J, the gap between germline ends came to 11 bases. The CDR3 consists of 15 residues. Germline V lookup: CDR1 SGHAT, CDR2 FQNNGV. CDR3 DNA sequence: TGTGCCAGCAGCCCTAGAGGGGGCTCCTACAATGAGCAGTTCTTC. Its protein is CASSPRGGSYNEQFF.

This chain connects TRBV10-2 to TRBJ2-3, with D uncertain. The CDR3 consists of 14 residues. V lost 9 bases and J 6 bases, leaving 19 bases between the germline ends. Germline CDR1 WSHSY, CDR2 SAAADI. The CDR3 DNA reads TGCGCCAGTTACGGGTCAGCGTCGGCTGATACGCAGTATTTT. This codes for CASYGSASADTQYF.

The V and J genes are TRBV28 and TRBJ1-1, with D possibly being TRBD1 (6 bases). Deletions cut 6 bases from V and 10 bases from J, with 15 bases between. This CDR3 is built from 12 residues. The germline V gene encodes CDR1 MDHEN and CDR2 SYDVKM. The CDR3 reads CASSPGQRGAFF. The CDR3 DNA sequence: TGTGCCAGCAGCCCAGGACAGCGTGGAGCTTTCTTT.

The V gene is TRBV6-1, the J gene TRBJ2-7, with D perhaps given as TRBD1 or TRBD2 (6 bases each). The CDR3 loop spans 14 amino acids. V dropped 7 bases and J dropped 2 bases, with 15 bases sitting between them. CDR1 and CDR2 from the germline V gene are MNHNS and SASEGT. CDR3: CASTEGGRAYEQYF. The CDR3 DNA reads as TGTGCCAGCACCGAGGGGGGAAGGGCCTACGAGCAGTACTTC.

This chain joins TRBV29-1 and TRBJ2-7, with 7 bases fitting TRBD2. The CDR3 has 12 amino acids. Germline V gene data show CDR1 as SQVTM and CDR2 as ANQGSEA. Trimming took 2 bases from V and 3 from J; bases not matched to a gene: 1. The CDR3 spells CSVESSGYEQYF. CDR3 nucleotides: TGCAGCGTTGAATCTAGCGGCTACGAGCAGTACTTC.

In its sample, this clone was seen once. The chain employs TRBV27 and TRBJ1-5; D is ambiguous. CDR3 size: 16 residues. From germline, CDR1 is MNHEY and CDR2 SMNVEV (reference sequence). The V gene lost 4 bases and the J gene lost 0 bases, with 13 bases spanning the gap. This chain's CDR3 is CASSSTPDVSNQPQHF. The CDR3 DNA follows: TGTGCCAGCAGTTCTACCCCCGACGTTAGCAATCAGCCCCAGCATTTT.

This clone has just one count. The rearrangement joins TRBV7-2 to TRBJ2-2; TRBD1 aligns across 7 bases. The CDR3 totals 16 residues. Germline CDR1 is SGHTA and CDR2 is FQGNSA. V shed 5 bases and J 1 base; nucleotides not matched to a gene: 7. CDR3 in amino acids: CASSTRQGKNTGELFF. The CDR3 DNA is TGTGCCAGCAGCACTCGACAGGGAAAGAACACCGGGGAGCTGTTTTTT.